This TCR beta chain was observed in a study of human T cells and chemical hapten exposure. For the study at large: Patch tests put 0.01% DPC on the upper back, read at 6 days.

This clonotype appeared many times. The antigen is undetermined. As originally analysed: Samples contained a median of roughly 96,000 TCRs, with a range of about 23,224 to 690,600. In TCRdb, the RACE reads were re-called with MiXCR into one record per CDR3 protein. TCRdb, not the authors, supplied the V and J calls. This table holds 45,000 to 65,000 distinct CDR3 sequences, over 9% found once. This CDR3 comprises 20 residues. The germline CDR1 and CDR2 sequences are SEHNR and FQNEAQ (reference sequence). V dropped 1 base and J dropped 4; count of bases not matched to a gene: 11. Time point noted: pre-sensitization, week 0. The treatment was: therapeutic diphenylcyclopropenone sensitization with weekly scalp DPC. Total RNA was extracted from unfractionated whole blood. Study-wide results and caveats: Alopecia affecting every donor means their immune response may not match healthy people's.

Specimen: whole blood, collected in connection with sensitization to the hapten diphenylcyclopropenone (DPC). The chain has TRBV7-9 and TRBJ2-6; 12 nucleotides align to TRBD1. This TCR derives from a man aged 35 to 55 with alopecia areata. Some clones in this sample may be carry-over from other donors' samples. In DNA, the CDR3 is TGTGCCAGCAGCTTAGGCATTATGGGACAGGGGGCGCTGGGGGCCAACGTCCTGACTTTC. Translation gives CASSLGIMGQGALGANVLTF.